What follows describes a single TCR beta chain. The data belong to a study of blood T cell repertoires in COVID-19. About the study: Sample material is recorded as cDNA or gDNA derived from T cells, B-cell-depleted T cells, or PBMCs.

This CDR3 region has 14 residues. Unmatched junction bases numbered 6, after V lost 4 bases and J lost 5 bases. Germline V gene data show CDR1 as MNHEY and CDR2 as SVGEGT. Original methodology: Amplification from reference gene primers served as the basis for estimated nucleated cell counts. The table came from immunoSEQ multiplex PCR; TCRdb's copy has only in-frame clones and leaves some out. From that table come the V and J calls and clone size; the DNA was used to work out D and trimming. Of 120,000 to 150,000 clones in the sample, about 88% were seen once. The genes are TRBV6-2 or TRBV6-3 and TRBJ1-1; 8 nucleotides agree with TRBD1. This clonotype originated in a human donor in a cohort sampled during active COVID-19. Sequences were obtained from peripheral blood. The CDR3 nucleotides read TGTGCCAGCAGTTTTCAGGGGGCGGGGACTGAAGCTTTCTTT. Translation gives CASSFQGAGTEAFF.